The rows below give T cell receptor beta chains drawn from one sample of a study of CD8 T cells in ankylosing spondylitis. TCRdb recomputed calls from the 5' RACE reads with MiXCR, one row per CDR3 protein. The sample has about 240,000 distinct CDR3 sequences, roughly 10% seen once. The source material was blood, either unsorted or a sorted T cell fraction (not recorded which). These receptors all stem from a male donor with ankylosing spondylitis or in good health (not recorded which). Each CDR3 is given with its conserved first and last residue. A D gene is named only where the DNA matches it firmly. Size is omitted from some rows. Given values are once, few, many or a class for expanded clones.

clone_size: many; j_call: TRBJ2-2; v_call: TRBV12-3/TRBV12-4; d_call: .; cdr3_length: 13; cdr3_nt: TGTGCCAGCAGCCCCTTAATGACCGGGGAGCTGTTTTTT; cdr3_aa: CASSPLMTGELFF
clone_size: many; j_call: TRBJ2-7; v_call: TRBV7-2; d_call: TRBD1; cdr3_length: 14; cdr3_nt: TGTGCCAGCAGCGCAAGGACAGGGTCCTACGAGCAGTACTTC; cdr3_aa: CASSARTGSYEQYF
clone_size: many; j_call: TRBJ1-4; v_call: TRBV20-1; d_call: .; cdr3_length: 14; cdr3_nt: TGCAGTGCTCGAGGGGCTCAGGGGAATGAAAAACTGTTTTTT; cdr3_aa: CSARGAQGNEKLFF
clone_size: many; j_call: TRBJ1-1; v_call: TRBV7-8; d_call: TRBD1; cdr3_length: 17; cdr3_nt: TGTGCCAGCAGCTTAGTACCGGGACAGGGGTCGAACACTGAAGCTTTCTTT; cdr3_aa: CASSLVPGQGSNTEAFF
clone_size: .; j_call: TRBJ1-4; v_call: TRBV7-9; d_call: .; cdr3_length: 12; cdr3_nt: TGTGCCAGCAGCCTCTCTAATGAAAAACTGTTTTTT; cdr3_aa: CASSLSNEKLFF
clone_size: .; j_call: TRBJ2-3; v_call: TRBV3-1; d_call: .; cdr3_length: 17; cdr3_nt: TGTGCCAGCAGCCATCGGGACCTAGCCTCCCTCACAGATACGCAGTATTTT; cdr3_aa: CASSHRDLASLTDTQYF
clone_size: .; j_call: TRBJ2-3; v_call: TRBV5-6; d_call: .; cdr3_length: 14; cdr3_nt: TGTGCCAGCAGCTCCGCGCCAGGGGCGGATACGCAGTATTTT; cdr3_aa: CASSSAPGADTQYF
clone_size: many; j_call: TRBJ2-4; v_call: TRBV5-1; d_call: .; cdr3_length: 14; cdr3_nt: TGCGCCAGCAGCTCCCTAGCGTCGGATACCATTCAGTACTTC; cdr3_aa: CASSSLASDTIQYF
clone_size: .; j_call: TRBJ2-4; v_call: TRBV20-1; d_call: .; cdr3_length: 13; cdr3_nt: TGCAGTGCCAACGGGGGATCCAAAAACATTCAGTACTTC; cdr3_aa: CSANGGSKNIQYF
clone_size: few; j_call: TRBJ2-1; v_call: TRBV2; d_call: TRBD2; cdr3_length: 17; cdr3_nt: TGTGCCAGCAGTGGTACGGGAGGGTACTACCTATCGGATGAGCAGTTCTTC; cdr3_aa: CASSGTGGYYLSDEQFF
clone_size: few; j_call: TRBJ2-3; v_call: TRBV29-1; d_call: .; cdr3_length: 13; cdr3_nt: TGCAGCGTTGAGAAGGGGGGCACAGATACGCAGTATTTT; cdr3_aa: CSVEKGGTDTQYF
clone_size: many; j_call: TRBJ2-1; v_call: TRBV20-1; d_call: .; cdr3_length: 15; cdr3_nt: TGCAGTGCTTCCACCGGGACTCCTTCCTACAATGAGCAGTTCTTC; cdr3_aa: CSASTGTPSYNEQFF
clone_size: many; j_call: TRBJ2-3; v_call: TRBV5-1; d_call: .; cdr3_length: 13; cdr3_nt: TGCGCCAGCAGCCGGTTCCAGTCGGATACGCAGTATTTT; cdr3_aa: CASSRFQSDTQYF
clone_size: .; j_call: TRBJ2-7; v_call: TRBV29-1; d_call: TRBD2; cdr3_length: 16; cdr3_nt: TGCAGCGTTACCGGGACTAGCGGGAGTAGTACCTACGAGCAGTACTTC; cdr3_aa: CSVTGTSGSSTYEQYF
clone_size: many; j_call: TRBJ2-7; v_call: TRBV3-1; d_call: .; cdr3_length: 13; cdr3_nt: TGTGCCAGCAGCCAAGGACTTTATTTCGAGCAGTACTTC; cdr3_aa: CASSQGLYFEQYF
clone_size: many; j_call: TRBJ1-5; v_call: TRBV20-1; d_call: .; cdr3_length: 13; cdr3_nt: TGCAGTGCTAGAGTACCCGGCCTTGGGCCCCAGCATTTT; cdr3_aa: CSARVPGLGPQHF
clone_size: .; j_call: TRBJ2-1; v_call: TRBV2; d_call: TRBD2; cdr3_length: 15; cdr3_nt: TGTGCCATCTCCCAGGGATCTAGCGGCGCCCGGGAGCAGTTCTTC; cdr3_aa: CAISQGSSGAREQFF
clone_size: many; j_call: TRBJ2-5; v_call: TRBV20-1; d_call: .; cdr3_length: 11; cdr3_nt: TGCAGTGCTAGAGGTTTGGAGACCCAGTACTTC; cdr3_aa: CSARGLETQYF
clone_size: few; j_call: TRBJ2-1; v_call: TRBV3-1; d_call: TRBD2; cdr3_length: 16; cdr3_nt: TGTGCCAGCAGTCAAGAGGGACTAGCGGGAGGGCCTGAGCAGTTCTTC; cdr3_aa: CASSQEGLAGGPEQFF
clone_size: .; j_call: TRBJ2-7; v_call: TRBV29-1; d_call: TRBD2; cdr3_length: 14; cdr3_nt: TGCAGCGTCGTAGCGGGAGGGTACTCCTACGAGCAGTACTTC; cdr3_aa: CSVVAGGYSYEQYF
clone_size: many; j_call: TRBJ2-1; v_call: TRBV9; d_call: .; cdr3_length: 16; cdr3_nt: TGTGCCAGCAGCCCTTACCTGGCGGGGGCTTACAATGAGCAGTTCTTC; cdr3_aa: CASSPYLAGAYNEQFF
clone_size: .; j_call: TRBJ2-7; v_call: TRBV29-1; d_call: .; cdr3_length: 12; cdr3_nt: TGCAGCGTCGCTACAGGGACCGACGAGCAGTACTTC; cdr3_aa: CSVATGTDEQYF
clone_size: many; j_call: TRBJ2-5; v_call: TRBV5-1; d_call: TRBD2; cdr3_length: 16; cdr3_nt: TGCGCCAGCAGCTTGGATCCAGCGGGAGGAGGCGAGACCCAGTACTTC; cdr3_aa: CASSLDPAGGGETQYF
clone_size: .; j_call: TRBJ1-1; v_call: TRBV7-6; d_call: .; cdr3_length: 13; cdr3_nt: TGTGCCAGCAGCCTTGACCCCGGGTCCGAAGCTTTCTTT; cdr3_aa: CASSLDPGSEAFF
clone_size: .; j_call: TRBJ2-1; v_call: TRBV28; d_call: .; cdr3_length: 17; cdr3_nt: TGTGCCAGCAGTTCTCCTTTAACTAGGAAACCCTACAATGAGCAGTTCTTC; cdr3_aa: CASSSPLTRKPYNEQFF
clone_size: few; j_call: TRBJ1-3; v_call: TRBV20-1; d_call: TRBD1; cdr3_length: 13; cdr3_nt: TGCAGTGCCCGGGCGACAGGGTCAAACACCATATATTTT; cdr3_aa: CSARATGSNTIYF
clone_size: many; j_call: TRBJ2-2; v_call: TRBV3-1; d_call: .; cdr3_length: 15; cdr3_nt: TGTGCCAGCAGCCGTGGGGGGGGCCTTACCGGGGAGCTGTTTTTT; cdr3_aa: CASSRGGGLTGELFF
clone_size: .; j_call: TRBJ1-5; v_call: TRBV6-6; d_call: .; cdr3_length: 13; cdr3_nt: TGTGCCAGCAGGAAACAGGGTTATCAGCCCCAGCATTTT; cdr3_aa: CASRKQGYQPQHF
clone_size: many; j_call: TRBJ2-1; v_call: TRBV5-6; d_call: TRBD2; cdr3_length: 15; cdr3_nt: TGTGCCAGCAGTCATAGCGGGGGGCCCTACAATGAGCAGTTCTTC; cdr3_aa: CASSHSGGPYNEQFF
clone_size: many; j_call: TRBJ2-7; v_call: TRBV7-6; d_call: TRBD1; cdr3_length: 15; cdr3_nt: TGTGCCAGCAGCTTATCCCCGACAGGGACCTATGAGCAGTACTTC; cdr3_aa: CASSLSPTGTYEQYF
clone_size: .; j_call: TRBJ2-2; v_call: TRBV15; d_call: .; cdr3_length: 16; cdr3_nt: TGTGCCACCAGCTCAATCAGGGGCACCCTCTCCGGGGAGCTGTTTTTT; cdr3_aa: CATSSIRGTLSGELFF
clone_size: .; j_call: TRBJ1-4; v_call: TRBV7-9; d_call: .; cdr3_length: 14; cdr3_nt: TGTGCCAGCAACTACAGCATGGGGGCGGAAAAACTGTTTTTT; cdr3_aa: CASNYSMGAEKLFF
clone_size: many; j_call: TRBJ2-5; v_call: TRBV15; d_call: .; cdr3_length: 15; cdr3_nt: TGTGCCACCAGCAGTCAGCGGCCCCTTGGAGAGACCCAGTACTTC; cdr3_aa: CATSSQRPLGETQYF
clone_size: many; j_call: TRBJ1-1; v_call: TRBV4-1; d_call: .; cdr3_length: 13; cdr3_nt: TGCGCCAGCAGCCAAGTACCGAACACTGAAGCTTTCTTT; cdr3_aa: CASSQVPNTEAFF
clone_size: few; j_call: TRBJ1-5; v_call: TRBV28; d_call: .; cdr3_length: 12; cdr3_nt: TGTGCCAGCAGTTACGGTATCCAGCCCCAGCATTTT; cdr3_aa: CASSYGIQPQHF
clone_size: .; j_call: TRBJ2-7; v_call: TRBV20-1; d_call: TRBD2; cdr3_length: 14; cdr3_nt: TGCAGTGCTAGAGTACTAGCGGGAACTTACGAGCAGTACTTC; cdr3_aa: CSARVLAGTYEQYF
clone_size: many; j_call: TRBJ2-1; v_call: TRBV3-1; d_call: .; cdr3_length: 15; cdr3_nt: TGTGCCAGCAGCCTCCTCAGAGTAGCCTACAATGAGCAGTTCTTC; cdr3_aa: CASSLLRVAYNEQFF
clone_size: .; j_call: TRBJ2-6; v_call: TRBV9; d_call: .; cdr3_length: 14; cdr3_nt: TGTGCCAGCAGCCCGCACTCTGGGGCCAACGTCCTGACTTTC; cdr3_aa: CASSPHSGANVLTF
clone_size: .; j_call: TRBJ2-2; v_call: TRBV5-4; d_call: .; cdr3_length: 16; cdr3_nt: TGTGCCAGCAGCAGTGGACGGAACCCGAACACCGGGGAGCTGTTTTTT; cdr3_aa: CASSSGRNPNTGELFF
clone_size: .; j_call: TRBJ2-3; v_call: TRBV11-1; d_call: TRBD2; cdr3_length: 18; cdr3_nt: TGTGCCAGCAGCTCTGGGACTAGCGGGGGCCTAAGCACAGATACGCAGTATTTT; cdr3_aa: CASSSGTSGGLSTDTQYF
clone_size: many; j_call: TRBJ2-1; v_call: TRBV27; d_call: .; cdr3_length: 14; cdr3_nt: TGTGCCAGCAGTGGTAGCAGGTTTGACAATGAGCAGTTCTTC; cdr3_aa: CASSGSRFDNEQFF
clone_size: few; j_call: TRBJ2-3; v_call: TRBV20-1; d_call: TRBD1; cdr3_length: 15; cdr3_nt: TGCAGTGCTAATCCGTCCGGGACAGCCACAGATACGCAGTATTTT; cdr3_aa: CSANPSGTATDTQYF
clone_size: many; j_call: TRBJ2-2; v_call: TRBV10-3; d_call: TRBD2; cdr3_length: 19; cdr3_nt: TGTGCCATCAGTGAGTCGGCTAGCGGGAGAAGATCGGCCACCGGGGAGCTGTTTTTT; cdr3_aa: CAISESASGRRSATGELFF
clone_size: few; j_call: TRBJ1-1; v_call: TRBV5-1; d_call: .; cdr3_length: 13; cdr3_nt: TGCGCCAGCAGCCGTACCCGGAGCACTGAAGCTTTCTTT; cdr3_aa: CASSRTRSTEAFF
clone_size: many; j_call: TRBJ1-5; v_call: TRBV20-1; d_call: .; cdr3_length: 12; cdr3_nt: TGCAGTGCTCAGAGGCCGGGTCAGCCCCAGCATTTT; cdr3_aa: CSAQRPGQPQHF
clone_size: many; j_call: TRBJ1-1; v_call: TRBV3-1; d_call: .; cdr3_length: 14; cdr3_nt: TGTGCCAGCAGCCAACTCGGGGTAGGGACTGAAGCTTTCTTT; cdr3_aa: CASSQLGVGTEAFF
clone_size: many; j_call: TRBJ2-2; v_call: TRBV6-5; d_call: .; cdr3_length: 13; cdr3_nt: TGTGCCAGCAGTTACAGGGCTGTCGGGGAGCTGTTTTTT; cdr3_aa: CASSYRAVGELFF
clone_size: many; j_call: TRBJ2-5; v_call: TRBV7-8; d_call: .; cdr3_length: 15; cdr3_nt: TGTGCCAGCAGTCCACGGGTCGGGGATCAAGAGACCCAGTACTTC; cdr3_aa: CASSPRVGDQETQYF
clone_size: many; j_call: TRBJ2-2; v_call: TRBV6-4; d_call: .; cdr3_length: 13; cdr3_nt: TGTGCCAGCAGTGACTCGATGACCGGGGAGCTGTTTTTT; cdr3_aa: CASSDSMTGELFF
clone_size: .; j_call: TRBJ1-2; v_call: TRBV10-2; d_call: .; cdr3_length: 14; cdr3_nt: TGCGCCAGCACCGGTGCAGGACAAATTGATGGCTACACCTTC; cdr3_aa: CASTGAGQIDGYTF
clone_size: few; j_call: TRBJ2-5; v_call: TRBV29-1; d_call: TRBD2; cdr3_length: 14; cdr3_nt: TGCAGCGTTCAGGGAGGGCCATACCAAGAGACCCAGTACTTC; cdr3_aa: CSVQGGPYQETQYF
clone_size: .; j_call: TRBJ2-7; v_call: TRBV2; d_call: TRBD2; cdr3_length: 16; cdr3_nt: TGTGCCAGCAGTGAAATCACTAGCGGGGGTCCCTACGAGCAGTACTTC; cdr3_aa: CASSEITSGGPYEQYF
clone_size: many; j_call: TRBJ2-7; v_call: TRBV10-2; d_call: .; cdr3_length: 14; cdr3_nt: TGCGCCAGCAGTGAGCGGGGAATTGGCTACGAGCAGTACTTC; cdr3_aa: CASSERGIGYEQYF
clone_size: few; j_call: TRBJ2-7; v_call: TRBV29-1; d_call: .; cdr3_length: 16; cdr3_nt: TGCAGCGTTATGGGACTTACGGGATGGGGCTCCTACGAGCAGTACTTC; cdr3_aa: CSVMGLTGWGSYEQYF